These 21 T cell receptor beta chains came from one sample sequenced in a study of vaccination and CD4 T cells after COVID-19. CD4+ T cells that had been cultured provided DNA sequenced with the Oncomine TCR Beta short-read assay. MiXCR, applied by TCRdb to the PCR reads, yields one record per CDR3 protein. The data contain roughly 24,000 distinct CDR3 sequences, 64% of them singletons. Treatment described: roughly 11-day PBMC culture with coronavirus spike peptide pools or control peptides (ViraFEST assay). The antigens these receptors bind are not known. Sequencing used CD4+ T cells from blood, cultured in vitro. These receptor sequences come from a human donor who had recovered from COVID-19.

The V call is TRBV7-2, the J call TRBJ2-7; the D gene is possibly TRBD1 (6 bases). Trimming removed 6 bases at V and 6 bases at J, with 12 bases between. The CDR3 loop spans 12 amino acids. CDR1 is SGHTA and CDR2 is FQGNSA in the germline V gene. Written as DNA, the CDR3 is TGTGCCAGCAGTTCTAACAGGGTCGAGCAGTACTTC. Amino acid sequence: CASSSNRVEQYF.

The genes are TRBV30 and TRBJ1-5; no reliable D call. Trimming left V 3 bases short and J 3 bases short, with 9 bases between. Germline V lookup: CDR1 GTSNPN, CDR2 SVGIG (reference sequence). CDR3 length: 13 residues. CDR3 sequence (DNA): TGTGCCTGGAGCGGGGAGACCAATCAGCCCCAGCATTTT. This encodes CAWSGETNQPQHF.

The chain is built from TRBV19 and TRBJ1-2, with D maybe TRBD1 (6 bases). The CDR3 totals 15 residues. In germline, CDR1 is LNHDA, CDR2 SQIVND (reference sequence). The germline V and J ends were trimmed by 6 bases and 4 bases, with 18 bases remaining between them. The CDR3 spells CASRGRGYGGYGYTF. The CDR3 coding sequence is TGTGCCAGTAGGGGCAGGGGATATGGAGGCTATGGCTACACCTTC. Full variable domain (outside the CDR3, taken from reference TRBV19 and TRBJ1-2): DGGITQSPKYLFRKEGQNVTLSCEQNLNHDAMYWYRQDPGQGLRLIYYSQIVNDFQKGDIAEGYSVSREKKESFPLTVTSAQKNPTAFYLCASRGRGYGGYGYTFGSGTRLTVV.

This chain connects TRBV7-8 to TRBJ1-1; D remains ambiguous. The CDR3 covers 15 residues. From germline, CDR1 is SGHVS and CDR2 FQNEAQ. The germline V and J ends were trimmed by 1 base and 1 base, with 10 bases remaining between them. The CDR3 is CASSLVGHKNTEAFF. CDR3 coding DNA: TGTGCCAGCAGCTTAGTTGGGCATAAGAACACTGAAGCTTTCTTT.

The genes are TRBV5-5 and TRBJ2-3; the match to TRBD2 covers 10 bases. In germline, CDR1 is SGHKS, CDR2 YYEKEE (reference sequence). Trimming at V came to 5 bases and at J to 2 bases, leaving 11 bases not matched to a gene. CDR3 length equals 17 residues. CDR3 coding DNA: TGTGCCAGCAGTCCCATAGCGGGAGGACCGTTCACAGATACGCAGTATTTT. It codes for CASSPIAGGPFTDTQYF.

The chain couples TRBV6-1 to TRBJ1-6, with D possibly being TRBD1 (5 bases). CDR1 is MNHNS, CDR2 SASEGT, per germline. Trimming removed 6 bases at V and 10 bases at J, with 13 bases between. This CDR3 is 13 amino acids long. The CDR3 nucleotides are TGTGCCAGCAGAGGCAGGGAATCGTCACCCCTCCACTTT. This codes for CASRGRESSPLHF.

This clonotype showed up just a few times. V and J are TRBV21-1 and TRBJ2-5; TRBD1, the D gene given by the table, was not confirmed from the DNA. TRBV21-1 is listed as a pseudogene. This CDR3 spans 14 amino acids. In DNA form, the CDR3 reads TGTGCCAGCAGCACGGGTCCCCAAGGGGAGACCCAGTACTTC. Translated, it gives CASSTGPQGETQYF.

The chain employs TRBV19 and TRBJ1-2, with unresolved D. With 9 bases removed from V and 8 bases from J, the gap between germline ends came to 19 bases. Germline V gene lookup returns CDR1 LNHDA and CDR2 SQIVND (reference sequence). The CDR3 runs 13 residues. As DNA, the CDR3 is TGTGCCAGCAGGCCCGGAGGGAGACAAGGCTACACCTTC. The encoded protein is CASRPGGRQGYTF.

The chain joins TRBV10-3 to TRBJ2-7, with 9 bases aligning to TRBD1. V shed 4 bases and J 4 bases; nucleotides not matched to a gene: 5. Looked up from germline, CDR1 is ENHRY and CDR2 is SYGVKD. The CDR3 covers 14 residues. This CDR3 is CAISGTGGSYEQYF. CDR3 coding DNA: TGTGCCATCAGTGGTACAGGGGGCTCGTACGAGCAGTACTTC.

Only a few counts were recorded for this clonotype. This chain joins TRBV19 and TRBJ2-3; TRBD1 matches 7 bases. With 3 bases clipped from V and 1 base from J, the junction kept 4 bases outside the gene matches. The length of the CDR3 is 15 residues. Germline CDR1 is LNHDA and CDR2 is SQIVND (reference sequence). CDR3 bases: TGTGCCAGTAGTATCCAGGGGGTTCGCACAGATACGCAGTATTTT. It encodes CASSIQGVRTDTQYF.

The V call is TRBV12-3 or TRBV12-4, the J call TRBJ1-6, with 10 positions matching TRBD1. With V trimmed by 6 bases and J by 7 bases, 6 bases remained unmatched. This CDR3 spans 15 amino acids. The CDR3 coding sequence is TGTGCCAGCAGGGGACAGGGGTTCGGGAATTCACCCCTCCACTTT. The encoded protein is CASRGQGFGNSPLHF.

This clonotype turned up a few times. This sequence joins TRBV20-1 and TRBJ1-2; weak D call: TRBD1 (5 bases). CDR3 length: 13 amino acids. CDR1 is DFQATT, CDR2 SNEGSKA, per germline (reference sequence). The V end was cut by 6 bases, the J end by 0 bases, with 11 bases between. This chain's CDR3 is CSAMTDTNYGYTF. The CDR3 coding sequence is TGCAGTGCCATGACAGACACTAACTATGGCTACACCTTC.

The chain joins TRBV7-2 to TRBJ1-3, with a tentative D call TRBD1 (6 bases). V lost 5 bases and J lost 10, with 21 bases in between. The CDR3 has 15 residues. Germline lookup yields CDR1 SGHTA and CDR2 FQGNSA. The CDR3 protein is CASSTRGRGPPTIYF. The DNA for the CDR3 is TGTGCCAGCAGCACTAGGGGCAGGGGCCCGCCGACCATATATTTT.

This clonotype was seen a few times. CDR3 bases: TGCAGTGCTTCGATAACGAACACTGAAGCTTTCTTT. It yields the protein CSASITNTEAFF. This chain connects TRBV20-1 to TRBJ1-1; D not resolved. Germline CDR1 is DFQATT and CDR2 is SNEGSKA (reference sequence). The length of the CDR3 is 12 residues. Between the trimmed V and J ends, which lost 5 bases and 1 base, there was a span of 8 bases.

The J gene is TRBJ2-7, the V gene TRBV20-1, with D uncertain. CDR1 and CDR2 from the germline V gene are DFQATT and SNEGSKA (reference sequence). The length of the CDR3 is 15 residues. V was trimmed by 5 bases and J by 3 bases, leaving 20 bases between them. The CDR3 nucleotides are TGCAGTGCTCCCCCGGTGGCCGGCCCCCACTACGAGCAGTACTTC. Translated, it gives CSAPPVAGPHYEQYF.

This clonotype has a single count. This rearrangement joins TRBV30 to TRBJ2-3; no definite D call. The length of the CDR3 is 15 residues. The V gene lost 3 bases and the J gene lost 5 bases, with 18 bases spanning the gap. Per the germline V gene, CDR1 is GTSNPN and CDR2 is SVGIG (reference sequence). The CDR3 nucleotides are TGTGCCTGGAGCCCGCCCGGGCTAGTCTTAGATACGCAGTATTTT. Protein product: CAWSPPGLVLDTQYF.

The chain uses TRBV10-2 and TRBJ2-2; 7 bases map to TRBD1. The CDR3 totals 14 residues. Germline V CDR1 and CDR2: WSHSY, SAAADI. V trimming: 6 bases; J trimming: 3 bases; junction bases outside the gene matches: 4. CDR3 sequence: CASSIQGDTGELFF. CDR3 nucleotide sequence: TGCGCCAGCAGCATCCAGGGGGACACCGGGGAGCTGTTTTTT.

The J gene is TRBJ1-5, the V gene TRBV20-1; 11 bases line up with TRBD1. Germline trimming cut 5 bases from V and 6 bases from J; bases unmatched to any gene: 6. CDR1 and CDR2 from the germline V gene are DFQATT and SNEGSKA (reference sequence). The CDR3 spans 14 residues. CDR3 coding DNA: TGCAGTGCTCAACCGGGACAGGGGGGTCAGCCCCAGCATTTT. Translating gives CSAQPGQGGQPQHF.

The V gene is TRBV20-1, the J gene TRBJ2-2; no clear D. The length of the CDR3 is 15 residues. Germline V CDR1 and CDR2: DFQATT, SNEGSKA (reference sequence). V was cut by 0 bases and J by 2 bases, with 10 bases left in between. The CDR3 DNA follows: TGCAGTGCTAGAGATACCGGGCCAAACACCGGGGAGCTGTTTTTT. Translating gives CSARDTGPNTGELFF.

The chain carries TRBV2 and TRBJ1-5; no clear D gene. The CDR3 is 14 residues long. CDR1 and CDR2 (germline): SNHLY, FYNNEI. Between the trimmed V and J ends, which lost 3 bases and 6 bases, there was a span of 12 bases. The CDR3 DNA is TGTGCCAGCAGTGATCAACTGTTGGGTCAGCCCCAGCATTTT. Protein product: CASSDQLLGQPQHF.

The chain has TRBV6-1 and TRBJ2-1; no definite D call. Germline V CDR1 and CDR2: MNHNS, SASEGT. Trimming removed 6 bases at V and 7 bases at J, with 19 bases between. This CDR3 spans 15 amino acids. The CDR3 region is CASSPWGTGRNEQFF. The CDR3 nucleotides are TGTGCCAGCAGCCCCTGGGGTACGGGTCGAAATGAGCAGTTCTTC.